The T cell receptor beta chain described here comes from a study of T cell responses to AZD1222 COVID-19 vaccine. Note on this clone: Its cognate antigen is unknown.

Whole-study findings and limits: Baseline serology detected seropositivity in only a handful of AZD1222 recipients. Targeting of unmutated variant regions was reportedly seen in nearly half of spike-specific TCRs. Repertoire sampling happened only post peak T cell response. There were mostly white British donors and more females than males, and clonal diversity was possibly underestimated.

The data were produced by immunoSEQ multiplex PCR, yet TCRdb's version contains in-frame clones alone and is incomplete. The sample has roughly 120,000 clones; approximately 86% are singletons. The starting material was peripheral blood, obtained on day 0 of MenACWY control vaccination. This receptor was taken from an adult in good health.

The CDR3 bases are TGTGCCAGCAGCTTAGCCCAGGGACGATTGGGGGAGCAGTACTTC. This gives the protein CASSLAQGRLGEQYF. The chain joins TRBV5-4 to TRBJ2-7, with D possibly being TRBD1 or TRBD2 (5 bases each). V was shortened by 2 bases and J by 7 bases, with 19 bases between the two germline ends. Germline CDR1 SGHNT, CDR2 YYREEE (reference sequence). This CDR3 has 15 residues.